Following are 18 T cell receptor beta chains from one sample sequenced in a study of shared clonotypes between healthy human individuals. Clones were sequenced by immunoSEQ multiplex PCR, and TCRdb holds only the in-frame ones, with some missing. Of roughly 2.1 million clones listed, about 93% are singletons. Positive CCR7 selection of CD45RO-negative cells yielded the naive CD8 cells, and terminally differentiated effector memory CD45RA+ cells were excluded. Sequences were obtained from naive CD8+ T cells from PBMCs. Every receptor here comes from a man in his late teens or twenties in good health. Some clones in this sample may be carry-over from other donors' samples.

This CDR3 is CASSHDRGNEQFF. DNA of the CDR3: TGTGCCAGCAGTCACGATAGGGGGAATGAGCAGTTCTTC. The chain joins TRBV28 to TRBJ2-1; the D gene is possibly TRBD1 (6 bases). In germline, CDR1 is MDHEN, CDR2 SYDVKM. Trimming stripped 5 bases from V and 7 bases from J, with 12 bases between. There are 13 residues in the CDR3.

The genes are TRBV6-7 and TRBJ1-1; no clear D gene. TRBV6-7 is labeled an ORF, and its function is uncertain. This CDR3 has 14 amino acids. The CDR3 is CPLGSRKANTEAFF. In DNA form, the CDR3 reads TGTCCCCTGGGCTCCCGGAAAGCGAACACTGAAGCTTTCTTT.

J is TRBJ2-3 and V is TRBV9, with 11 bases that match TRBD2. This CDR3 is built from 18 residues. Trimming at V came to 4 bases and at J to 0 bases, leaving 10 bases not matched to a gene. Germline CDR1 reads SGDLS; CDR2 reads YYNGEE. The CDR3 here is CASSPSGRTTSSTDTQYF. CDR3 in DNA: TGTGCCAGCAGCCCTAGCGGGAGGACCACCTCTAGCACAGATACGCAGTATTTT.

In its sample, this clone was seen a few times. V is TRBV9 and J is TRBJ2-1, with D maybe TRBD2 (6 bases). This CDR3 has 14 residues. The germline CDR1 and CDR2 sequences are SGDLS and YYNGEE. V lost 3 bases and J 4 bases, leaving 11 bases between the germline ends. CDR3 in DNA: TGTGCCAGCAGCGAACAGCGGGCATACAATGAGCAGTTCTTC. Amino acids: CASSEQRAYNEQFF.

This chain connects TRBV7-9 to TRBJ2-1; no clear D gene. Trimming left V 11 bases short and J 3 bases short, with 14 bases between. Per the germline V gene, CDR1 is SEHNR and CDR2 is FQNEAQ (reference sequence). This CDR3 is built from 13 residues. CDR3 amino acids: CAAFTPGYNEQFF. The CDR3 DNA follows: TGTGCCGCCTTTACTCCTGGCTACAATGAGCAGTTCTTC. Full variable domain (remainder filled in from reference TRBV7-9 and TRBJ2-1): DTGVSQNPRHKITKRGQNVTFRCDPISEHNRLYWYRQTLGQGPEFLTYFQNEAQLEKSRLLSDRFSAERPKGSFSTLEIQRTEQGDSAMYLCAAFTPGYNEQFFGPGTRLTVL.

In regard to this clone: In the same sample, other DNA sequences code for this CDR3. The chain links TRBV4-2 to TRBJ2-7; D is unresolved. The CDR3 loop spans 12 amino acids. Per the germline V gene, CDR1 is LGHNA and CDR2 is YNFKEQ. Trimming left V 0 bases short and J 3 bases short, with 3 bases between. In nucleotides, the CDR3 is TGTGCCAGCAGCCAAGATAACTACGAGCAGTACTTC. The encoded protein is CASSQDNYEQYF.

This clone is a singleton in its sample. The chain links TRBV15 to TRBJ1-4, with a possible D match to TRBD1 (5 bases). Germline V gives CDR1 LNHNV, CDR2 YYDKDF (reference sequence). V lost 1 base, J lost 4 bases, and 13 bases lay in between. The CDR3 runs 16 residues. The DNA for the CDR3 is TGTGCCACCAGCAGAGTTTCAGGGCGAGATAATGAAAAACTGTTTTTT. This translates into CATSRVSGRDNEKLFF.

The chain joins TRBV27 to TRBJ2-7, with D maybe TRBD1 (6 bases). Per germline, CDR1 MNHEY and CDR2 SMNVEV (reference sequence). The CDR3 contains 15 residues. Between the trimmed V and J ends, which lost 5 bases and 9 bases, there was a span of 23 bases. CDR3 in amino acids: CASSDPAGADERQYF. DNA of the CDR3: TGTGCCAGCAGTGACCCAGCAGGGGCTGACGAGAGGCAGTACTTC.

The genes are TRBV6-1 and TRBJ2-5, with a tentative D call TRBD2 (5 bases). V lost 0 bases and J lost 2, with 10 bases in between. The CDR3 spans 15 residues. CDR1 MNHNS and CDR2 SASEGT come from the germline V gene. CDR3 sequence reads: CASSEAYTRQETQYF. The DNA for the CDR3 is TGTGCCAGCAGTGAAGCTTACACTAGACAAGAGACCCAGTACTTC.

A single count supports this clone. Compared with germline, one end of the junction differs, possibly owing to a read error. The chain has TRBV28 and TRBJ1-1, with a possible D match to TRBD1 (6 bases). In germline, CDR1 is MDHEN, CDR2 SYDVKM. This CDR3 region has 14 residues. The CDR3: CASNSWRQASFHPF. CDR3 nucleotides: TGTGCCAGCAATTCCTGGCGACAGGCCTCTTTCCACCCATTT.

J is TRBJ2-5 and V is TRBV27; a weak D match, TRBD2 (5 bases). This CDR3 has 16 residues. The germline V and J ends were trimmed by 5 bases and 5 bases, with 21 bases remaining between them. Per the germline V gene, CDR1 is MNHEY and CDR2 is SMNVEV (reference sequence). The CDR3 nucleotides read TGTGCCAGCAGTGCCTCACTAGTTTCTATGGAGGAGACCCAGTACTTC. Translating it yields CASSASLVSMEETQYF.

The gene calls are TRBV25-1 and TRBJ1-6, with D possibly matching TRBD1 (6 bases). The length of the CDR3 is 13 residues. Per the germline V gene, CDR1 is MGHDK and CDR2 is SYGVNS. The germline V and J ends were trimmed by 5 bases and 10 bases, with 12 bases remaining between them. CDR3 DNA sequence: TGTGCCAGCAGTCTTGACAGGCACTCACCCCTCCACTTT. This encodes CASSLDRHSPLHF.

The CDR3 region has the DNA TGTGCCAGCAGAATGGGGACTACTGAAGCTTTCTTT. It yields the protein CASRMGTTEAFF. This sequence joins TRBV7-9 and TRBJ1-1; a weak D match, TRBD1 (5 bases). The CDR3 is 12 amino acids. CDR1 and CDR2 from the germline V gene are SEHNR and FQNEAQ (reference sequence). The V gene lost 6 bases and the J gene lost 5 bases, with 10 bases spanning the gap.

The chain carries TRBV7-8 and TRBJ2-5, with D possibly matching TRBD2 (6 bases). This CDR3 has 13 residues. Trimming shortened V by 5 bases and J by 7 bases, and 14 bases separated the two germline ends. In germline, CDR1 is SGHVS, CDR2 FQNEAQ. The CDR3 sequence: CASSPPMGGTQYF. In DNA form, the CDR3 reads TGTGCCAGCAGCCCGCCTATGGGGGGGACCCAGTACTTC.

The chain employs TRBV4-1 and TRBJ1-2; TRBD1 matches at 8 bases. The CDR3 is made up of 15 amino acids. After removal of 0 bases from V and 5 bases from J, the junction contained 5 bases not matched to a gene. Germline values: CDR1 MGHRA, CDR2 YSYEKL. CDR3: CASSQDTWTGYGYTF. As DNA, the CDR3 is TGCGCCAGCAGCCAAGATACGTGGACAGGGTATGGCTACACCTTC.

The J gene is TRBJ2-3, the V gene TRBV27, with 10 bases that match TRBD2. CDR1 and CDR2 from the germline V gene are MNHEY and SMNVEV (reference sequence). This CDR3 is built from 17 residues. The trim removed 2 bases at V and 1 base at J, leaving 6 bases unmatched. CDR3 bases: TGTGCCAGCAGTTTACTGCCCGGGACTAGCGGCACAGATACGCAGTATTTT. It encodes CASSLLPGTSGTDTQYF.

V and J are TRBV2 and TRBJ2-7; TRBD1 agrees at 7 bases. Germline values: CDR1 SNHLY, CDR2 FYNNEI. The ends lost 3 bases at V and 3 bases at J; junction bases unmatched: 2. This CDR3 has 13 residues. CDR3 nucleotides: TGTGCCAGCAGTGAGACAGGGTACTACGAGCAGTACTTC. Translation: CASSETGYYEQYF.

Only one count was recorded for this clone. This chain's CDR3 is CASSMQVRGYEQYF. In DNA, the CDR3 is TGTGCCAGTAGTATGCAGGTCAGGGGATACGAGCAGTACTTC. The chain joins TRBV19 to TRBJ2-7, with D perhaps matching TRBD1 (6 bases). Trimming removed 3 bases from V and 4 bases from J, with 13 bases in between. The germline V gene encodes CDR1 LNHDA and CDR2 SQIVND (reference sequence). The CDR3 consists of 14 residues.